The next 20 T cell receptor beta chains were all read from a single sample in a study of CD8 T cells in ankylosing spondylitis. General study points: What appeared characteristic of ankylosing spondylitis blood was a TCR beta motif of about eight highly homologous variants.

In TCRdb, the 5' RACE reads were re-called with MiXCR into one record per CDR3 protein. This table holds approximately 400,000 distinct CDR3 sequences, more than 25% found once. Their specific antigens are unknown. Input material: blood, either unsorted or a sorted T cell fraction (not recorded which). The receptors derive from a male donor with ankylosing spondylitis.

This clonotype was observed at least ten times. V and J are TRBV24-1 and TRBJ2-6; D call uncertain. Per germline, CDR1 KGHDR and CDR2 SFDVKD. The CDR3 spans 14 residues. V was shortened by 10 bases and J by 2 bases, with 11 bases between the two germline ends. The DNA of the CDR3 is TGTGCCACAGAAGGGTCCCCTGGGGCCAACGTCCTGACTTTC. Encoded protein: CATEGSPGANVLTF.

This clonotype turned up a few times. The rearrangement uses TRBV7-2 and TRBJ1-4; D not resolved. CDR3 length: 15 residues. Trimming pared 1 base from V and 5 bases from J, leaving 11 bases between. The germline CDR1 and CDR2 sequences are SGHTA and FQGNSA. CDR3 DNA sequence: TGTGCCAGCAGCTTAGATCCGGCTGAAAATGAAAAACTGTTTTTT. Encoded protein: CASSLDPAENEKLFF.

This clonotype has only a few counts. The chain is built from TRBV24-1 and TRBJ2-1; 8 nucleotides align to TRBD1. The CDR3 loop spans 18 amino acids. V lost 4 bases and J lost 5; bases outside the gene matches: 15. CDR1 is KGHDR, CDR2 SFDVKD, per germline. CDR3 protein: CATSEPPSGQAPNNEQFF. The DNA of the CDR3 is TGTGCCACCAGTGAACCCCCCTCGGGACAGGCCCCCAACAATGAGCAGTTCTTC.

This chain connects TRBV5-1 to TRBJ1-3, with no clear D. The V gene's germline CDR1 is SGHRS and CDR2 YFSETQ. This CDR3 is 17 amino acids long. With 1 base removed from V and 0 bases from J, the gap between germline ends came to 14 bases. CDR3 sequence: CASSLFPSRSSGNTIYF. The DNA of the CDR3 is TGCGCCAGCAGCTTGTTCCCCAGCCGGAGCTCTGGAAACACCATATATTTT.

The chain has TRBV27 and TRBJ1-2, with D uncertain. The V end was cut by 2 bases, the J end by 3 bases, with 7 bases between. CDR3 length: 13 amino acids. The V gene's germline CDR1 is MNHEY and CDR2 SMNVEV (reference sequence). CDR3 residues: CASSLRADYGYTF. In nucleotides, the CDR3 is TGTGCCAGCAGTTTAAGGGCCGACTATGGCTACACCTTC.

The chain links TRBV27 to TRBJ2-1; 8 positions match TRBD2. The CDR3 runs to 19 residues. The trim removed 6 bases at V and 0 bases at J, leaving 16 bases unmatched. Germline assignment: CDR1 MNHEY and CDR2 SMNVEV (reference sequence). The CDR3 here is CASRDVAGRGLNSYNEQFF. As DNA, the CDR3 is TGTGCCAGCAGGGACGTAGCGGGACGCGGATTAAACTCCTACAATGAGCAGTTCTTC.

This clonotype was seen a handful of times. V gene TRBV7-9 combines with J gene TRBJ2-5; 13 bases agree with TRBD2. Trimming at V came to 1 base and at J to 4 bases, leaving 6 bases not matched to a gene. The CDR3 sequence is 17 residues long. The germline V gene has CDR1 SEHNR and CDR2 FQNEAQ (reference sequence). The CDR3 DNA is TGTGCCAGCAGCTTAGTTTCCGGACTAGCGGGAGCAGAGACCCAGTACTTC. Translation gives CASSLVSGLAGAETQYF.

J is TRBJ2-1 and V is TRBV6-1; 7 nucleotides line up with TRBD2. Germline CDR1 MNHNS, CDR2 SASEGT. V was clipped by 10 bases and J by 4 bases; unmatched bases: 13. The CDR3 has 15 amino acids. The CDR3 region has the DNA TGTGCCACCAAACCCGGGACTAAACCTTACAATGAGCAGTTCTTC. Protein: CATKPGTKPYNEQFF.

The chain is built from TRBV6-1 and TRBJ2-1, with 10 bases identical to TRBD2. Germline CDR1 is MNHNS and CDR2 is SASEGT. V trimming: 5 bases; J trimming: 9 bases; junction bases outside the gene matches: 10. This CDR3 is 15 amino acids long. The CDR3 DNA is TGTGCCAGCAGTCGCAGCGGGAGGGCTGGTGGTGAGCAGTTCTTC. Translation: CASSRSGRAGGEQFF.

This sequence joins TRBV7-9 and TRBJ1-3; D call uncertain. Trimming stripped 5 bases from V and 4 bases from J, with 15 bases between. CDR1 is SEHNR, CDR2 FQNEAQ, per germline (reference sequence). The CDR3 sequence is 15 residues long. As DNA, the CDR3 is TGTGCCAGCAGCCCACAAGGGCTGCTAGGAAACACCATATATTTT. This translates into CASSPQGLLGNTIYF.

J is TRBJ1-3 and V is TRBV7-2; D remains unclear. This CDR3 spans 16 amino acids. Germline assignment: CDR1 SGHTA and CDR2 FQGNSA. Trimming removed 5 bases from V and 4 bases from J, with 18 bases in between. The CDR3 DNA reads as TGTGCCAGCAGCCCCTTACCCCCGAGAGGAGGAAACACCATATATTTT. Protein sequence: CASSPLPPRGGNTIYF. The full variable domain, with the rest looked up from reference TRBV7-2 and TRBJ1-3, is GAGVSQSPSNKVTEKGKDVELRCDPISGHTALYWYRQSLGQGLEFLIYFQGNSAPDKSGLPSDRFSAERTGGSVSTLTIQRTQQEDSAVYLCASSPLPPRGGNTIYFGEGSWLTVV.

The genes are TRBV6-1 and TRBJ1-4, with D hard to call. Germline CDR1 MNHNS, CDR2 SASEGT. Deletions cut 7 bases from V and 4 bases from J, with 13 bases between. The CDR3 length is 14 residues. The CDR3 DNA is TGTGCCAGCAAGAGACTAAACCATAATGAAAAACTGTTTTTT. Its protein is CASKRLNHNEKLFF.

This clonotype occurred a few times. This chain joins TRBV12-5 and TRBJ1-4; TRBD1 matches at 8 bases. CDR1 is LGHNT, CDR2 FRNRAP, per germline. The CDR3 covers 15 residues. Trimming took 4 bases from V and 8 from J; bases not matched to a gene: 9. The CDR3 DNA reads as TGTGCTAGTGGTTCGTCAGGGGGCCACAAGGAAAAACTGTTTTTT. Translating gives CASGSSGGHKEKLFF. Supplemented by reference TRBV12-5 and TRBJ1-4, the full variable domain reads DARVTQTPRHKVTEMGQEVTMRCQPILGHNTVFWYRQTMMQGLELLAYFRNRAPLDDSGMPKDRFSAEMPDATLATLKIQPSEPRDSAVYFCASGSSGGHKEKLFFGSGTQLSVL.

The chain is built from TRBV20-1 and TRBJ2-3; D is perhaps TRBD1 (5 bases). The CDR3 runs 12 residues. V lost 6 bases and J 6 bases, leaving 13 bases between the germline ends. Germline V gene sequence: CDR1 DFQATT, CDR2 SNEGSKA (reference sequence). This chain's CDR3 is CSANSRADTQYF. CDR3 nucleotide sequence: TGCAGTGCAAATAGCAGGGCCGATACGCAGTATTTT.

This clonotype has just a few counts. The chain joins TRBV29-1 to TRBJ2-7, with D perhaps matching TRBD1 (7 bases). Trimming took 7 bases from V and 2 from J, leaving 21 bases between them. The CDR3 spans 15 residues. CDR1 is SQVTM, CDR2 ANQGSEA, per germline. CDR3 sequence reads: CSAVGGRQGAYEQYF. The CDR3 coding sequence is TGCAGCGCCGTTGGGGGGAGACAGGGTGCCTACGAGCAGTACTTC.

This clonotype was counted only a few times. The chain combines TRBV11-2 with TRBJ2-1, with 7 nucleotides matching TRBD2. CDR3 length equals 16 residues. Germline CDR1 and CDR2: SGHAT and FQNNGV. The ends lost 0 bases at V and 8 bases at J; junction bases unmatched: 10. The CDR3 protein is CASSLDRPGGFYEQFF. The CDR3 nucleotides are TGTGCCAGCAGCTTAGATAGGCCGGGAGGTTTTTATGAGCAGTTCTTC.

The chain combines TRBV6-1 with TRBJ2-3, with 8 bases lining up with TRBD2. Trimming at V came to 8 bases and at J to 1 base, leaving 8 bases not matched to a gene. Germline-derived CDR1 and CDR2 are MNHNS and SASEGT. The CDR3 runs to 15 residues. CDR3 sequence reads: CASSRGGEGTDTQYF. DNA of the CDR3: TGTGCCAGCTCACGGGGGGGAGAAGGCACAGATACGCAGTATTTT.

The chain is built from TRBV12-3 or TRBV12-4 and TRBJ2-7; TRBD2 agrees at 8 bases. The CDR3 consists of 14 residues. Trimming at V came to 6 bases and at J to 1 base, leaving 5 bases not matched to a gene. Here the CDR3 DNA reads TGTGCCAGCAGCCGTAGCGGGAAGTCCTACGAGCAGTACTTC. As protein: CASSRSGKSYEQYF.

CDR3 coding DNA: TGCGCCAGCAGCTTACGGACAGCTGATGCCACTGAAGCTTTCTTT. This codes for CASSLRTADATEAFF. This chain uses TRBV5-1 with TRBJ1-1; the D gene is possibly TRBD1 (6 bases). The germline V and J ends were trimmed by 2 bases and 4 bases, with 15 bases remaining between them. Per germline, CDR1 SGHRS and CDR2 YFSETQ. This CDR3 comprises 15 residues.

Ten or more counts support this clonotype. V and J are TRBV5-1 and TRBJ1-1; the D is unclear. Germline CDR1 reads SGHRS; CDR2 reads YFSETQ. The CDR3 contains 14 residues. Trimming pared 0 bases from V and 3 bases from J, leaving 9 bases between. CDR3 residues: CASSLEPGDTEAFF. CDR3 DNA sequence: TGCGCCAGCAGCTTGGAACCGGGCGACACTGAAGCTTTCTTT.